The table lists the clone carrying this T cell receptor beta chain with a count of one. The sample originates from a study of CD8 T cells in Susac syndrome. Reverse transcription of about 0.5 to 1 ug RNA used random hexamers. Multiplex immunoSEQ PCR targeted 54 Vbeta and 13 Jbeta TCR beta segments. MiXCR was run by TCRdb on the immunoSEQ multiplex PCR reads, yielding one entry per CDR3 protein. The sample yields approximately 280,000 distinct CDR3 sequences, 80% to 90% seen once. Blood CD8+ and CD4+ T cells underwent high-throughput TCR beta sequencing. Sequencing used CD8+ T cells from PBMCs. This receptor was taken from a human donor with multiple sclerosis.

The CDR3 region is CASSVEGQGPADTQYF. CDR3 DNA: TGTGCCAGCAGCGTAGAGGGACAGGGACCGGCAGATACGCAGTATTTT. J is TRBJ2-3 and V is TRBV9; 9 nucleotides align to TRBD1. The germline V gene has CDR1 SGDLS and CDR2 YYNGEE. Trimming took 0 bases from V and 4 from J; bases not matched to a gene: 6. This CDR3 is built from 16 residues.